These T cell receptor beta chains were read from a single sample in a study of cytomegalovirus exposure and HLA in healthy donors. Sequencing was performed with immunoSEQ multiplex PCR; in TCRdb, only in-frame clones are kept and a portion is missing. The table records roughly 180,000 clones, roughly 79% of them present only once. Sequencing was carried out using PBMCs. These receptor sequences come from a male donor in good health and CMV-seronegative. Each CDR3 is given with its conserved first and last residue. Fields, in order: J gene, D gene, V gene, clone size, CDR3 DNA, CDR3 protein. The D gene is left open where the match is weak. Where a row states a size, it is once, few, many or the class of an expanded clone; other rows omit it.

TRBJ2-7 TRBD2 TRBV28 - TGTGCCAGCAGTAAAAGCTACCAGTGGGGAGGGTTCTACGAGCAGTACTTC CASSKSYQWGGFYEQYF
TRBJ2-1 TRBD2 TRBV4-3 - TGCGCCAGCAGCCAAGATACTAGCGGGAGCCGTGAACTCTACAATGAGCAGTTCTTC CASSQDTSGSRELYNEQFF
TRBJ2-7 TRBD2 TRBV28 - TGTGCCAGCAGCACTAGCGGGCCTGCCCCTAAGCAGTACTTC CASSTSGPAPKQYF
TRBJ1-5 TRBD1 TRBV30 - TGTGCCTGGAGTGGGGACAGGGTCGACCAGCCCCAGCATTTT CAWSGDRVDQPQHF
TRBJ2-3 TRBD2 TRBV6-6 - TGTGCCAGCAGTACACTAGCGGGGCAGTATTTT CASSTLAGQYF
TRBJ2-7 - TRBV4-2 few TGTGCCAGCAGCCAAGATCTAGGGATGGGGGGAGGCGAGCAGTACTTC CASSQDLGMGGGEQYF
TRBJ1-3 - TRBV5-4 - TGTGCCAGCAGCCGCCCCCCAGGGGACACCATATATTTT CASSRPPGDTIYF
TRBJ2-1 - TRBV20-1 - TGCAGTGCTAGACACACAGAGCAGTTCTTC CSARHTEQFF
TRBJ1-1 - TRBV6-4 - TGTGCCAGCAGTGGACAGGAGAACACTGAAGCTTTCTTT CASSGQENTEAFF
TRBJ1-4 - TRBV10-3 - TGTGCCATCAGGGGGGGATCTAATGAAAAACTGTTTTTT CAIRGGSNEKLFF
TRBJ1-5 - TRBV7-2 - TGTGCCAGCAGCTTAAGGGGCAAGGACCAGCCCCAGCATTTT CASSLRGKDQPQHF
TRBJ1-4 - TRBV6-5 few TGTGCCAGCAGTTACTCTGGCAGGGCCGAAAAACTGTTTTTT CASSYSGRAEKLFF
TRBJ2-7 - TRBV30 - TGTGCCCTCAGTAGCCCCTACGAGCAGTACTTC CALSSPYEQYF
TRBJ1-5 TRBD1 TRBV2 - TGTGCCAGCAGGGAGGGACAGTCTTATAGCAATCAGCCCCAGCATTTT CASREGQSYSNQPQHF
TRBJ2-3 TRBD2 TRBV5-1 - TGCGCCAGCAGCATTAGCGGGGGGGCCCCAGATACGCAGTATTTT CASSISGGAPDTQYF
TRBJ2-2 - TRBV2 - TGTGCCAGCAGTTATGCCAGAAACACCGGGGAGCTGTTTTTT CASSYARNTGELFF
TRBJ1-2 - TRBV7-9 - TGTGCCAGCAGCTTAACTCGGGGTCCTGGCAACTATGGCTACACCTTC CASSLTRGPGNYGYTF
TRBJ2-1 - TRBV9 - TGTGCCAGCAGCCTATTCAGCGGTTCCTACAATGAGCAGTTCTTC CASSLFSGSYNEQFF
TRBJ2-7 TRBD1 TRBV29-1 - TGCAGCGTTGAGGGGACAGGGCGCGAGCAGTACTTC CSVEGTGREQYF
TRBJ2-3 - TRBV30 - TGTGCCTGGACAGGGAGCACAGATACGCAGTATTTT CAWTGSTDTQYF
TRBJ2-7 TRBD2 TRBV30 - TGTGCCTGGAGTTCCCTAGCGGGAGGTACCTACGAGCAGTACTTC CAWSSLAGGTYEQYF
TRBJ2-1 - TRBV28 - TGTGCCAGCCGCCAGGGCGATGAGCAGTTCTTC CASRQGDEQFF
TRBJ2-1 TRBD2 TRBV10-3 - TGTGCCATCAGACCGTCTAGCGGACCCTACAATGAGCAGTTCTTC CAIRPSSGPYNEQFF
TRBJ2-2 - TRBV30 - TGTGCCTGGAGGGAGAGCCAAAAGACAGTCTGGGCCGGGGAGCTGTTTTTT CAWRESQKTVWAGELFF
TRBJ2-7 - TRBV19 - TGTGCCACTTCCCTGGGCCTCAGGGAACACTACGAGCAGTACTTC CATSLGLREHYEQYF
TRBJ2-1 - TRBV6-5 - TGTGCCAGCAGTTACTCGGCGGGTCTTCACAATGAGCAGTTCTTC CASSYSAGLHNEQFF
TRBJ1-5 - TRBV28 - TGTGCCAGCCTCGGGTGGTCGTTGAGTGCGGTCCAGCCCCAGCATTTT CASLGWSLSAVQPQHF
TRBJ2-3 - TRBV28 - TGTGCCAGCATAACGCCGGGCGGGTCAGATACGCAGTATTTT CASITPGGSDTQYF
TRBJ2-7 TRBD2 TRBV10-3 - TGTGCCATCAGTGACCCGGGACTAGCGGGAGCCGAGCAGTACTTC CAISDPGLAGAEQYF
TRBJ2-5 TRBD1 TRBV4-1 - TGCGCCAGCAGCCAAGACCCGACAGGGGGCTATGGGGAGCAGTACTTC CASSQDPTGGYGEQYF
TRBJ1-2 TRBD1 TRBV7-9 - TGTGCCAGCAGCTTAGCACCGACAGGGGGTTCGAGCTACACCTTC CASSLAPTGGSSYTF
TRBJ1-1 - TRBV27 - TGTGCCAGCAGTCTCCTTAACAGGCTTGAAGCTTTCTTT CASSLLNRLEAFF
TRBJ1-1 - TRBV6-5 - TGTGCCAGCAGTTACCCCGGGATGAGCACTGAAGCTTTCTTT CASSYPGMSTEAFF
TRBJ1-5 - TRBV30 - TGTGCCTGGGGCCCCGGGAGACAGACCGGTCAGCCCCAGCATTTT CAWGPGRQTGQPQHF
TRBJ1-5 TRBD1 TRBV29-1 few TGCAGCGTTGAGTGGGACAGCACAAATCAGCCCCAGCATTTT CSVEWDSTNQPQHF
TRBJ2-7 - TRBV5-1 - TGCGCCAGCAGCTACAATTACGAGCAGTACTTC CASSYNYEQYF
TRBJ1-1 TRBD1 TRBV18 - TGTGCCAGCTCACCCCCTAACAGGGGCCCCACTGAAGCTTTCTTT CASSPPNRGPTEAFF
TRBJ1-1 - TRBV19 once TGTGCCAGTAGGGCAGGGGCCATGAACACTGAAGCTTTCTTT CASRAGAMNTEAFF
TRBJ1-2 - TRBV6-5 few TGTGCCAGCAGTCCTTTGGCTTGGAACTATGGCTACACCTTC CASSPLAWNYGYTF
TRBJ1-1 - TRBV7-9 - TGTGCCAGCAGCATGTACAGGGTAGGCACTGAAGCTTTCTTT CASSMYRVGTEAFF
TRBJ2-7 TRBD2 TRBV7-8 - TGTGCCAGCAGCAGCACTAGCGGAATCTCCTACGAGCAGTACTTC CASSSTSGISYEQYF
TRBJ1-5 TRBD1 TRBV19 - TGTGCCAGTAGTATAGATGAGAGGGGGCTCCGGGATCAGCCCCAGCATTTT CASSIDERGLRDQPQHF
TRBJ2-5 TRBD1 TRBV5-4 - TGTGCCAGCAGCGGACAGGGAGCTGAGACCCAGTACTTC CASSGQGAETQYF
TRBJ1-1 - TRBV9 - TGTGCCAGCAGCGTAGCCCCAACGGGTATCGGGAGGGTACCGATTGAAGCTTTCTTT CASSVAPTGIGRVPIEAFF
TRBJ1-1 - TRBV5-1 - TGCGCCAGCAGCTCCGGGGGGGGGACAAACCTGAACACTGAAGCTTTCTTT CASSSGGGTNLNTEAFF
TRBJ2-3 - TRBV6-4 - TGTGCCAGCAGTGACTTTGGTGGGACTAGCACAGATACGCAGTATTTT CASSDFGGTSTDTQYF
TRBJ2-1 - TRBV30 - TGTGCCTGGAGTACCCTCTCCGGCAATGAGCAGTTCTTC CAWSTLSGNEQFF
TRBJ2-1 TRBD1 TRBV4-1 - TGCGCCAGCAGACAGGGGGCACGGTACAATGAGCAGTTCTTC CASRQGARYNEQFF
TRBJ2-1 - TRBV30 - TGTGCCTGGACGGTGGGGAGTGAGCAGTTCTTC CAWTVGSEQFF
TRBJ2-7 - TRBV20-1 - TGCAGTGCTAGGGAACAGCACGAGCAGTACTTC CSAREQHEQYF
TRBJ2-2 TRBD1 TRBV6-5 - TGTGCCAGCAGTTCGACAGGGCGGGACACCGGGGAGCTGTTTTTT CASSSTGRDTGELFF
TRBJ1-1 - TRBV28 - TGTGCCAGTACGGGGTTTACTGAAGCTTTCTTT CASTGFTEAFF
TRBJ2-4 TRBD2 TRBV7-9 - TGTGCCAGCAGCCTGGGACTAGCGGGAGCGAAAAACATTCAGTACTTC CASSLGLAGAKNIQYF
TRBJ1-2 TRBD1 TRBV6-1 few TGTGCCAGCATCCTTCAGGGGGGACCCTATGGCTACACCTTC CASILQGGPYGYTF